The clone carrying this TCR beta chain was recorded a few times. No antigen is known for it. This sample is part of a study of beta chain features in type 1 diabetes. The study, taken as a whole, reports: A possible short-template PCR bias applies equally to patients and controls. Resolution of whether HLA type affects TCRB rearrangement was not achieved here.

Looked up from germline, CDR1 is GTSNPN and CDR2 is SVGIG (reference sequence). V was clipped by 0 bases and J by 4 bases, with 7 bases between them. This CDR3 is built from 12 residues. Reverse transcription of all isolated RNA meant that expressed TCRB transcripts were sequenced. TCRdb's table, derived via immunoSEQ multiplex PCR, lists solely in-frame clones and lacks some. Among some 270,000 clones, around 7.8% were seen once, and the ten largest hold more than 0.8%. The chain uses TRBV30 and TRBJ2-7; possibly TRBD1 for D (5 bases). The sequenced sample was central memory CD4+ T cells from blood. This TCR was sampled from a woman aged 18-29 years in good health. The CDR3 region has the DNA TGTGCCTGGAGTGTACAGGAATACGAGCAGTACTTC. Translated, it gives CAWSVQEYEQYF.